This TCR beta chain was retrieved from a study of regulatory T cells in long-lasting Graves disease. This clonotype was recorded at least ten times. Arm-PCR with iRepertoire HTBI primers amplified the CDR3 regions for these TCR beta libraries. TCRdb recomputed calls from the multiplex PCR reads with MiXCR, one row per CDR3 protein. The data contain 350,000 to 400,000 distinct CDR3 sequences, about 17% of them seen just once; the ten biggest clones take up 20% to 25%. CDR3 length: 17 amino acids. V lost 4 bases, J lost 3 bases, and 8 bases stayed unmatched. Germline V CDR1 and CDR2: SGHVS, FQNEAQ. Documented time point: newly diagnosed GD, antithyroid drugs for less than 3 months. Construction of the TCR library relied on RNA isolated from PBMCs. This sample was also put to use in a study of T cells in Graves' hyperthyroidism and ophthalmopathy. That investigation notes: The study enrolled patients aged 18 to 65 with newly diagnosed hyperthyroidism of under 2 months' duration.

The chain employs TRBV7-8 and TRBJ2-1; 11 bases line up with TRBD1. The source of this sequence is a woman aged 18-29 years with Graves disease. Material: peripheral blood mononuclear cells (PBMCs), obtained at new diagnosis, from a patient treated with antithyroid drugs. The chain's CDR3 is CASSSDRTGGFYNEQFF. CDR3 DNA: TGTGCCAGCAGCTCGGACAGGACAGGGGGCTTCTACAATGAGCAGTTCTTC.